The clone carrying this T cell receptor (beta chain) was observed a few times. One junction end disagrees with the germline gene, perhaps due to a read error. This sample is part of a study of human T cells and chemical hapten exposure. Time point described: patch test 2, 6 weeks after DPC sensitization. This sample's treatment: therapeutic diphenylcyclopropenone sensitization with weekly scalp DPC. TCRdb itself ran the RACE reads through MiXCR, one entry per CDR3 protein. The sample records about 96,000 distinct CDR3 sequences, 7% to 10% being singletons. Germline V gives CDR1 MNHNY, CDR2 SVGAGI (reference sequence). The CDR3 is 15 residues long.

This clonotype originated in a woman between 35 and 50 years old with alopecia areata. Some clones in this sample may be carry-over from other donors' samples. The source material was whole blood, sampled in connection with sensitization to the hapten diphenylcyclopropenone (DPC). The chain carries TRBV6-6 and TRBJ2-7; TRBD2 matches at 9 bases. Here the CDR3 reads CASRPGTSSLTSIDF. The DNA of the CDR3 is TGTGCCAGCAGACCCGGGACTAGCAGCCTTACGAGCATTGACTTC.